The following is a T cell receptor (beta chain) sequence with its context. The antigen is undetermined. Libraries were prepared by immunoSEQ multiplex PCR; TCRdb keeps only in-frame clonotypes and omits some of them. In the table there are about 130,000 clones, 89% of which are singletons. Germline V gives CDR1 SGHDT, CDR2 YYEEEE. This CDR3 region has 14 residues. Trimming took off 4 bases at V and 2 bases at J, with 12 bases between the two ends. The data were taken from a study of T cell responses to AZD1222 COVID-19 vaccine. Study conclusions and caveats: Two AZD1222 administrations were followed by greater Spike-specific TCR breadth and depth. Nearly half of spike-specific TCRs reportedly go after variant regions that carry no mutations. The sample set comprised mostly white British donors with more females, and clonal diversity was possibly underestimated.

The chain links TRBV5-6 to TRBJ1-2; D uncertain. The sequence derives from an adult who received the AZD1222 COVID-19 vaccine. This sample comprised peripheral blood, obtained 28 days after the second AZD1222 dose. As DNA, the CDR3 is TGTGCCAGCAGCCGGCGAGCAGGAAACTATGGCTACACCTTC. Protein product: CASSRRAGNYGYTF.